This TCR beta chain was captured by sequencing in a study of OX40 agonist ivuxolimab in advanced cancers. The overall study: With ivuxolimab, an agonistic anti-OX40 (CD134) antibody, patients were treated.

Trimming removed 6 bases from V and 1 base from J, with 15 bases in between. Per germline, CDR1 SNHLY and CDR2 FYNNEI. This CDR3 comprises 16 residues. The table came from immunoSEQ multiplex PCR; TCRdb's copy has only in-frame clones and leaves some out. The sample shows 65,000 or so clones, roughly 80% of them seen only once. The chain combines TRBV2 with TRBJ2-2; D is perhaps TRBD1 (6 bases). Sequences were derived from CD4+ or CD8+ T cells sorted from blood, sampled in a trial of the OX40 agonist ivuxolimab. This clonotype originated in an adult with an advanced solid tumor such as melanoma, head and neck, liver or kidney cancer. The DNA for the CDR3 is TGTGCCAGCAGAGGGGGTCGTTGGGGGAACACCGGGGAGCTGTTTTTT. Translated, it gives CASRGGRWGNTGELFF.